The present T cell receptor beta chain was sequenced within a study of memory CD4+ T cells and cytomegalovirus serostatus. The CDR3 has 14 residues. Trimming shortened V by 2 bases and J by 4 bases, and 12 bases separated the two germline ends. The germline V gene has CDR1 MGHRA and CDR2 YSYEKL. The assay was immunoSEQ multiplex PCR, and TCRdb's table has in-frame clones only and misses some. The sample lists around 40,000 clones, roughly 77% occurring once. The sort gate was single viable CD3+CD4+CD8-CD45RO+ cells for memory CD4+ T cells. The chain uses TRBV4-1 and TRBJ2-7; possible D gene TRBD2, 5 bases. This receptor was taken from an adult in good health and CMV-seronegative. Material: memory CD4+ T cells from blood. CDR3 sequence reads: CASSQLGESYEQYF. In DNA form, the CDR3 reads TGCGCCAGCAGCCAACTTGGGGAGTCGTACGAGCAGTACTTC.